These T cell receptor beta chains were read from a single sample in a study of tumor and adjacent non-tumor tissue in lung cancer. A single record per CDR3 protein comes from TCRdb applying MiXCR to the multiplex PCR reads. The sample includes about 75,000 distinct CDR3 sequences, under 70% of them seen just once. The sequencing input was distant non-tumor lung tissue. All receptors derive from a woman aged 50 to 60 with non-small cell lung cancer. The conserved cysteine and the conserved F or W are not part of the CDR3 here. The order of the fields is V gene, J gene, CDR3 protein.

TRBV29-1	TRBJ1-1	SFVRGGAEAY
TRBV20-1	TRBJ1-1	STTPFWGTEAF
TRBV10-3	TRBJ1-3	AFARQGTGNTIY
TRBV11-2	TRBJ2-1	ATIIGGPSSYNEQF
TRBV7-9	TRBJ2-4	ASSASPGTGEIQY
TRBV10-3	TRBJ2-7	AIGEAGPLDQY
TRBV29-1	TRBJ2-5	SVEDIYNGETQY
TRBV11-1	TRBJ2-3	ASSLSAESTDTQY
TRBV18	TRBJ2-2	ASSPQDRPTGELF
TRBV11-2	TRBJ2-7	ASSLCGQSSNEQY
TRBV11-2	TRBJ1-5	ASSLAGRGDQPQH
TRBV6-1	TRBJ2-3	ASSDTRAGRQLVTDTQY
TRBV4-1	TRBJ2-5	ANIQGGRGGERETQY
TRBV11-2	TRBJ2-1	ESSLTLLAGKQF
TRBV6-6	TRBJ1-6	ASRLGQQNSPLH
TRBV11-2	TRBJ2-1	ASSFGSAWVPYNEQF
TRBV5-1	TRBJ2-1	ASSVNAGTDYNEQF
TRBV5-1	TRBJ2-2	ASRLASGNTGELF
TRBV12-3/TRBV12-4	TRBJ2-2	ASTGTSGGAGELF
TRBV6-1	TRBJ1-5	AGSENGYSNQPQH
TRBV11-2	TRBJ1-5	ASREERNQPQQ
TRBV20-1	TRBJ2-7	SVSREDTGYEQY
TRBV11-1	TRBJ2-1	AGSLGTPGVNERF
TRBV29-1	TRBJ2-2	SVLTSGQGFGELF
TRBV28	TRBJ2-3	ASSPPSTDTQY
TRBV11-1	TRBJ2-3	ASMATGADTRY
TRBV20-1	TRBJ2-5	SACVGSQETQY